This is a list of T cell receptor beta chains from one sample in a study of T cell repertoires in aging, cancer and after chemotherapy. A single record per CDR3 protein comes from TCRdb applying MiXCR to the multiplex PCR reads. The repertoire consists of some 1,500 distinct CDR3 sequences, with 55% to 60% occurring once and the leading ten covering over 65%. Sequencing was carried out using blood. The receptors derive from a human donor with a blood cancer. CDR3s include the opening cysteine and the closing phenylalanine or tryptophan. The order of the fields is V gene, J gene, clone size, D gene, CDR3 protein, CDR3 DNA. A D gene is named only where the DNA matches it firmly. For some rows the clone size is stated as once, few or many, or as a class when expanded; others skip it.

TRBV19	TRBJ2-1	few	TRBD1	CASSPNAGGEQFF	TGTGCCAGTAGTCCTAACGCAGGGGGTGAGCAGTTCTTC
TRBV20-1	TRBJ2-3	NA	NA	CSASAKGSPTQYF	TGCAGTGCTAGTGCTAAGGGTAGCCCTACGCAGTATTTT
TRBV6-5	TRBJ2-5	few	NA	CASSRPGAPETQYF	TGTGCCAGCAGCCGACCCGGGGCCCCAGAGACCCAGTACTTC
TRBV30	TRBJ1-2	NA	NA	CAWSQDPGYGYTF	TGTGCCTGGAGCCAGGACCCGGGCTATGGCTACACCTTC
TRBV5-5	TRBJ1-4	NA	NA	CASSLGRGIEKLFF	TGTGCCAGCAGCTTAGGCAGGGGAATAGAAAAACTGTTTTTT
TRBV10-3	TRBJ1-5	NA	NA	CAISEGSGYSNQPQHF	TGTGCCATCAGTGAAGGGTCCGGTTATAGCAATCAGCCCCAGCATTTT
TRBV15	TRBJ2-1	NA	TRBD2	CATSPRSGSHHNEQFF	TGTGCCACCAGCCCCCGCAGCGGGAGCCACCACAATGAGCAGTTCTTC
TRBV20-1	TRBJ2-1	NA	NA	CSADRLALDNEQFF	TGCAGTGCCGACAGGCTAGCTCTCGACAATGAGCAGTTCTTC
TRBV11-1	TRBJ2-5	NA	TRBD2	CASSLARLARQETQYF	TGTGCCAGCAGCTTAGCCAGACTAGCACGCCAAGAGACCCAGTACTTC
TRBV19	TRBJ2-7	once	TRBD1	CASSIGTGGRGEQYF	TGTGCCAGTAGTATAGGGACAGGGGGGCGAGGCGAGCAGTACTTC
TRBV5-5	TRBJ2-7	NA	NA	CASSLGQPSYEQYF	TGTGCCAGCAGCTTAGGCCAGCCTTCCTACGAGCAGTACTTC
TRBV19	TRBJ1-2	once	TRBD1	CASSMELGQVGYGYTF	TGTGCCAGTAGTATGGAGTTAGGACAGGTCGGCTATGGCTACACCTTC
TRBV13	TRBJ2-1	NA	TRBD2	CASPRVAGAWEQFF	TGTGCCAGCCCCCGGGTAGCGGGAGCCTGGGAGCAGTTCTTC
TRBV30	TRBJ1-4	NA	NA	CAWSGTPNEKLFF	TGTGCCTGGTCCGGGACTCCTAATGAAAAACTGTTTTTT
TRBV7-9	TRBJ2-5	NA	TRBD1	CASSYRGETQYF	TGTGCCAGCAGCTACAGGGGAGAGACCCAGTACTTC
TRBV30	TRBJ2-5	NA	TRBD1	CAWRGTGEGTQYF	TGTGCCTGGAGGGGGACAGGGGAAGGGACCCAGTACTTC
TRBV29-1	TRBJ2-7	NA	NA	CSVEGNTSYEQYF	TGCAGCGTTGAAGGGAATACCTCCTACGAGCAGTACTTC
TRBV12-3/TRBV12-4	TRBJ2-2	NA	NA	CASSFRGRTGELFF	TGTGCCAGCAGTTTTCGGGGGCGAACCGGGGAGCTGTTTTTT
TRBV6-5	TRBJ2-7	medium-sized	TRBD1	CASSGQGYEQYF	TGTGCCAGCAGTGGACAGGGCTACGAGCAGTACTTC
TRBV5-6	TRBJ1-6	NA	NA	CASSSGPRPNSPLHF	TGTGCCAGCAGCTCTGGGCCTCGTCCTAATTCACCCCTCCACTTT
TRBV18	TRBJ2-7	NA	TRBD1	CASSVTGTGVYEQYF	TGTGCCAGCTCAGTAACCGGGACAGGAGTCTACGAGCAGTACTTC
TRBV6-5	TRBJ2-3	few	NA	CASSFSWTDTQYF	TGTGCCAGCAGTTTTTCTTGGACAGATACGCAGTATTTT
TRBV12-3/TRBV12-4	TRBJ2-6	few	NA	CASSLPGANVLTF	TGTGCCAGCAGTTTACCCGGGGCCAACGTCCTGACTTTC
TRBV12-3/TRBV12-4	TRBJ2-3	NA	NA	CASSAHSLAGDTQYF	TGTGCCAGCTCCGCCCACTCTCTCGCCGGAGATACGCAGTATTTT
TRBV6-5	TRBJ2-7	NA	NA	CASGASSYEQYF	TGTGCCAGCGGAGCGAGCTCCTACGAGCAGTACTTC
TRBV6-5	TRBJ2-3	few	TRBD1	CASSPNTPGTASTDTQYF	TGTGCCAGCAGTCCGAATACCCCCGGGACAGCCTCCACAGATACGCAGTATTTT
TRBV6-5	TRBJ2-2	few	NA	CASSEEVVQTGELFF	TGTGCCAGCAGTGAAGAGGTGGTGCAGACCGGGGAGCTGTTTTTT
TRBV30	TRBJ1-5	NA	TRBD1	CAWARDSTNQPQHF	TGTGCCTGGGCCCGGGACAGTACGAATCAGCCCCAGCATTTT
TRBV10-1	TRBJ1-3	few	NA	CASSQGVTGNTIYF	TGCGCCAGCAGTCAAGGGGTCACTGGAAACACCATATATTTT
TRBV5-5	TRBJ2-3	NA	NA	CASSVGAGGADTQYF	TGTGCCAGCAGTGTCGGGGCAGGTGGTGCAGATACGCAGTATTTT
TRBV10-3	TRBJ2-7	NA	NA	CASSPSDIYEQYF	TGTGCCAGCAGCCCCTCAGACATCTACGAGCAGTACTTC
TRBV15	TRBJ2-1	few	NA	CATSRGAVPYNEQFF	TGTGCCACCAGCAGAGGTGCGGTGCCCTACAATGAGCAGTTCTTC
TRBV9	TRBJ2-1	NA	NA	CASTFLADSYNEQFF	TGTGCCAGCACCTTCCTGGCCGACTCCTACAATGAGCAGTTCTTC
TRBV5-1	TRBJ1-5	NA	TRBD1	CASSFGDRATQPQHF	TGCGCCAGCAGCTTCGGGGACAGGGCCACTCAGCCCCAGCATTTT
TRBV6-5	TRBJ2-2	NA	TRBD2	CASSYSIGRSGRATGELFF	TGTGCCAGCAGTTACTCGATTGGCCGTAGCGGGAGGGCCACCGGGGAGCTGTTTTTT
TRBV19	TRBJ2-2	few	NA	CASSITANTGELFF	TGTGCCAGTAGTATAACAGCGAACACCGGGGAGCTGTTTTTT
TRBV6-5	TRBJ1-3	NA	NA	CASSYHFGPGQANSGNTIYF	NA
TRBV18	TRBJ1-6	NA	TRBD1	CASSPSTGASPLHF	TGTGCCAGCTCACCCTCTACAGGGGCTTCACCCCTCCACTTT
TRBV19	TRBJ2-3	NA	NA	CASTTSVLDTQYF	TGTGCCAGTACCACCTCCGTCCTCGATACGCAGTATTTT
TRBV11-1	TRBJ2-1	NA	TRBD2	CASSRLAGGLYNEQFF	TGTGCCAGCAGCCGACTAGCGGGGGGACTATACAATGAGCAGTTCTTC
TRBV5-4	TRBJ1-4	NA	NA	CASSTATSTNEKLFF	TGTGCCAGCAGCACAGCAACCTCAACTAATGAAAAACTGTTTTTT
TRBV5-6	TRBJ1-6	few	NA	CASSVWTANNSPLHF	TGTGCCAGTAGTGTCTGGACGGCTAATAATTCACCCCTCCACTTT
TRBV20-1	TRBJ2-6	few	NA	CSAKSGYSGANVLTF	TGCAGTGCCAAGAGCGGATACTCTGGGGCCAACGTCCTGACTTTC
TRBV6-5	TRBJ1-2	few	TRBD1	CASSETWTGGFGYTF	TGTGCCAGCAGTGAAACCTGGACAGGGGGCTTTGGCTACACCTTC
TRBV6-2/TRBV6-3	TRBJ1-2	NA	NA	CASSLRAVHTRGYTF	TGTGCCAGCAGCCTAAGGGCGGTCCACACGAGAGGCTACACCTTC
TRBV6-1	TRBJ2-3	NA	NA	CASSRTVERDTQYF	TGTGCCAGCAGTCGGACTGTAGAAAGGGATACGCAGTATTTT
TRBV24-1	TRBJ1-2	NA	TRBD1	CATSGPDRPNYGYTF	TGTGCCACCAGTGGTCCGGACAGGCCCAACTATGGCTACACCTTC
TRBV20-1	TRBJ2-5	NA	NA	CSARGDGGRETQYF	TGCAGTGCTAGAGGTGACGGGGGGCGAGAGACCCAGTACTTT
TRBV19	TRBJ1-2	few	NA	CASRPDGQTNYGYTF	TGTGCCAGCAGACCTGACGGACAGACTAACTATGGCTACACCTTC
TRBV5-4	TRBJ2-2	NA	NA	CASSSSLGELFF	TGTGCCAGCAGCTCGTCCCTCGGGGAGCTGTTTTTT
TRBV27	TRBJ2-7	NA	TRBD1	CASSLLPGTGAYEQYF	TGTGCCAGCAGTTTGCTCCCCGGGACAGGGGCCTACGAGCAGTACTTC
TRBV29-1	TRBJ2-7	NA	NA	CSVVVGRAHKQYF	TGCAGCGTTGTAGTCGGCAGGGCCCACAAGCAGTACTTC
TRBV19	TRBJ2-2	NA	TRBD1	CASSFQYFSGTGETNTGELFF	TGTGCCAGTAGTTTCCAATATTTTTCCGGGACAGGGGAAACAAACACCGGGGAGCTGTTTTTT
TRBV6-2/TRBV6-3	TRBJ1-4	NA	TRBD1	CASSRGSTNEKLFF	TGTGCCAGCAGCAGGGGGTCAACTAATGAAAAACTGTTTTTT
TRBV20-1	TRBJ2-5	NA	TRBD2	CSAPASGGAWETQYF	TGCAGTGCCCCGGCTAGCGGGGGGGCCTGGGAGACCCAGTACTTC
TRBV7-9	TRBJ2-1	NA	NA	CASSFDEQFF	TGTGCCAGCAGCTTTGATGAGCAGTTCTTC
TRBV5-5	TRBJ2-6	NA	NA	CASSSLESWANVLTF	TGTGCCAGCAGCTCCCTTGAGAGCTGGGCCAACGTCCTGACTTTC